A selection of T cell receptor beta chains follows, all from one sample in a study of cytotoxic CD8 clonotypes in ibrutinib-treated CLL. Libraries were prepared by immunoSEQ multiplex PCR; TCRdb keeps only in-frame clonotypes and omits some of them. The table lists about 120,000 clones, about 58% of them singletons. The material was PBMCs, obtained after 24 months of ibrutinib treatment. The origin of the receptors is a human donor with chronic lymphocytic leukemia. CDR3s leave out the opening cysteine and the closing phenylalanine or tryptophan. D genes are given only for firm matches. Some rows mark clone size as missing; the rest say once, few, many or name a class of expanded clone.

clone size	D gene	V gene	J gene	CDR3 protein
-	-	TRBV23-1	TRBJ2-6	ASAVSGANVLT
-	-	TRBV5-1	TRBJ2-1	ASGVGLGNNEQF
-	-	TRBV7-6	TRBJ2-2	ASSLARTGELF
once	-	TRBV6-5	TRBJ1-2	ASSSRGGHGYT
-	-	TRBV29-1	TRBJ2-1	SVPTPRNEQF
-	-	TRBV7-3	TRBJ2-6	ASSLSAGIGANVLT
-	TRBD1	TRBV11-2	TRBJ1-1	ASSQSTSDRGPPNTEAF
-	-	TRBV5-4	TRBJ2-2	ASSLVIGGTGELF
few	-	TRBV7-9	TRBJ2-7	ASSRNRPGNYEQY
-	-	TRBV30	TRBJ1-2	AWSFEQAGFSGGYT
-	TRBD1	TRBV7-3	TRBJ2-2	ASSQRQGHTGELF
-	TRBD1	TRBV2	TRBJ2-2	ASINVAGGAGELF
-	-	TRBV5-1	TRBJ1-1	ASSLAGAQTEAF
-	-	TRBV7-9	TRBJ2-3	ASSSPVSDTQY
-	-	TRBV5-4	TRBJ1-2	ASRQGGASLYGYT
-	-	TRBV5-1	TRBJ2-3	ASSAGQFTDTQY
-	-	TRBV6-9	TRBJ2-5	ASSYSTCGEETQY
-	-	TRBV5-4	TRBJ1-2	ASSLDSGGGYT
once	-	TRBV30	TRBJ1-1	AWRGDTSNTEAF
-	-	TRBV18	TRBJ2-5	ASSPISREAQY